Following are 21 T cell receptor beta chains from one sample sequenced in a study of brain T cells in children with intractable seizures. Indicated time point: blood from clinic visit 5 months post-surgery; TSC patient then seizure free. The table came from immunoSEQ multiplex PCR; TCRdb's copy has only in-frame clones and leaves some out. The table includes under 400,000 clones, 93% detected once. Sequences were derived from peripheral blood, sampled roughly 5 months after surgery. The source is a boy in the first two years of life with tuberous sclerosis and intractable seizures.

The V call is TRBV13, the J call TRBJ2-3, with TRBD2 matching 9 bases. Germline-derived CDR1 and CDR2 are PRHDT and FYEKMQ (reference sequence). V gave up 4 bases and J gave up 0 bases; unmatched junction bases: 2. This CDR3 is built from 15 residues. The CDR3, as DNA: TGTGCCAGCAGCTCGACTAGCGGCAGCACAGATACGCAGTATTTT. Translating gives CASSSTSGSTDTQYF.

The chain joins TRBV5-5 to TRBJ1-1; D might be TRBD1 (5 bases). Germline-derived CDR1 and CDR2 are SGHKS and YYEKEE (reference sequence). V was clipped by 3 bases and J by 2 bases, with 20 bases between them. The CDR3 is 17 residues long. The CDR3 nucleotides read TGTGCCAGCAGCTCCCTTGTGGGGTCAGGGCTTAACACTGAAGCTTTCTTT. The encoded protein is CASSSLVGSGLNTEAFF.

V usage is TRBV7-9 and J usage is TRBJ2-2, with unresolved D. The ends were cut back, 5 bases at V and 1 base at J, with 8 bases in the middle. CDR3 length equals 14 residues. CDR1 SEHNR and CDR2 FQNEAQ come from the germline V gene (reference sequence). CDR3 residues: CASSPFGNTGELFF. CDR3 bases: TGTGCCAGCAGCCCTTTTGGGAACACCGGGGAGCTGTTTTTT.

The chain joins TRBV19 to TRBJ1-1, with 7 positions matching TRBD1. The V segment lost 1 base and the J segment 7 bases; nucleotides outside the gene matches: 3. This CDR3 comprises 13 residues. CDR1 is LNHDA and CDR2 is SQIVND in the germline V gene (reference sequence). Here the CDR3 reads CASSIVRDSEAFF. CDR3 in DNA: TGTGCCAGTAGTATAGTGCGGGACAGTGAAGCTTTCTTT.

The rearrangement uses TRBV2 and TRBJ2-7; 7 nucleotides align to TRBD2. The germline gives CDR1 SNHLY, CDR2 FYNNEI. This CDR3 comprises 14 residues. The V gene end was trimmed by 4 bases and the J gene end by 2 bases; junction bases not matched to a gene: 5. CDR3 in DNA: TGTGCCAGCAGTGTCGGGGGGACCACCTACGAGCAGTACTTC. Its translation: CASSVGGTTYEQYF.

The rearrangement uses TRBV24-1 and TRBJ2-1; a weak D match, TRBD2 (6 bases). The CDR3 sequence is 16 residues long. Deletions cut 1 base from V and 4 bases from J, with 13 bases between. The germline V gene has CDR1 KGHDR and CDR2 SFDVKD. The CDR3 loop reads CATSDFTGDRYNEQFF. The DNA for the CDR3 is TGTGCCACCAGTGATTTTACGGGGGATCGGTACAATGAGCAGTTCTTC.

Details on this clone: At the DNA level, this CDR3 is encoded by other sequences in the same sample as well. The chain has TRBV18 and TRBJ1-1, with D unresolved. The V and J ends lost 3 bases and 5 bases respectively, with 4 bases between them. The germline V gene encodes CDR1 KGHSH and CDR2 LQKENI. This CDR3 is 11 amino acids long. In DNA form, the CDR3 reads TGTGCCAGCTCACCCGGGACTGAAGCTTTCTTT. As protein: CASSPGTEAFF.

The chain recombines TRBV27 with TRBJ2-1; 9 bases match TRBD1. Germline V lookup: CDR1 MNHEY, CDR2 SMNVEV (reference sequence). V trimming: 6 bases; J trimming: 5 bases; junction bases outside the gene matches: 11. The CDR3 runs to 16 residues. Here the CDR3 DNA reads TGTGCCAGCAGCACCTACTTACGGACAGGGGACAATGAGCAGTTCTTC. Translation gives CASSTYLRTGDNEQFF.

This clone was detected only a few times. The chain is built from TRBV10-3 and TRBJ1-2; D not resolved. The CDR3 loop spans 11 amino acids. The germline gives CDR1 ENHRY, CDR2 SYGVKD. Trimming removed 3 bases at V and 2 bases at J, with 1 base between. In DNA form, the CDR3 reads TGTGCCATCAGTGAAAACTATGGCTACACCTTC. Residues: CAISENYGYTF.

This clone was picked up a small number of times. The chain has TRBV28 and TRBJ1-5; a weak D match, TRBD1 (5 bases). The V gene's germline CDR1 is MDHEN and CDR2 SYDVKM. V was clipped by 7 bases and J by 1 base, with 17 bases between them. CDR3 length: 16 amino acids. CDR3 in DNA: TGTGCCAGCACCCTTGGAGGGGCACTAAGCAATCAGCCCCAGCATTTT. Its protein is CASTLGGALSNQPQHF.

V and J are TRBV6-2 or TRBV6-3 and TRBJ2-1; 9 bases line up with TRBD2. The length of the CDR3 is 15 residues. Germline CDR1 MNHEY, CDR2 SVGEGT. The ends lost 1 base at V and 6 bases at J; junction bases unmatched: 4. CDR3 residues: CASSYFAGGLNEQFF. CDR3 DNA: TGTGCCAGCAGTTACTTTGCGGGGGGGCTCAATGAGCAGTTCTTC.

The sample holds one count of this clone. The rearrangement links TRBV7-8 to TRBJ1-1; maybe TRBD1 (5 bases). CDR3 length equals 16 residues. Looked up from germline, CDR1 is SGHVS and CDR2 is FQNEAQ. Between the trimmed V and J ends, which lost 5 bases and 3 bases, there was a span of 19 bases. DNA of the CDR3: TGTGCCAGCAGCCCGGCCGGGACGGAGAAGTACACTGAAGCTTTCTTT. This encodes CASSPAGTEKYTEAFF. The entire variable domain, with the rest obtained from reference TRBV7-8 and TRBJ1-1, is as follows: GAGVSQSPRYKVAKRGQDVALRCDPISGHVSLFWYQQALGQGPEFLTYFQNEAQLDKSGLPSDRFFAERPEGSVSTLKIQRTQQEDSAVYLCASSPAGTEKYTEAFFGQGTRLTVV.

This rearrangement joins TRBV24-1 to TRBJ1-1; D gene uncertain. CDR1 KGHDR and CDR2 SFDVKD come from the germline V gene. V shed 7 bases and J shed 1 base, with 9 bases lying between them. This CDR3 has 13 amino acids. This chain's CDR3 is CATSPRENTEAFF. CDR3 sequence (DNA): TGTGCCACCAGCCCCCGCGAGAACACTGAAGCTTTCTTT.

The chain recombines TRBV6-5 with TRBJ1-2, with unresolved D. The germline V gene has CDR1 MNHEY and CDR2 SVGAGI. With 10 bases removed from V and 6 bases from J, the gap between germline ends came to 12 bases. The length of the CDR3 is 11 residues. The CDR3 DNA reads TGTGCCACCCGGCCCGTAGATGGCTACACCTTC. As protein: CATRPVDGYTF.

This clone appeared once. The chain joins TRBV19 to TRBJ1-6, with TRBD1 identical over 7 bases. Trimming took 5 bases from V and 3 from J; bases not matched to a gene: 10. The CDR3 is 17 residues long. Germline V gives CDR1 LNHDA, CDR2 SQIVND (reference sequence). CDR3 sequence (DNA): TGTGCCAGTAGTCCCGGACAGGACTTCCTCTATAATTCACCCCTCCACTTT. It yields the protein CASSPGQDFLYNSPLHF.

The chain joins TRBV10-2 to TRBJ1-6, with D perhaps matching TRBD1 (6 bases). Trimming took 0 bases from V and 8 from J, leaving 14 bases between them. Germline V gene data show CDR1 as WSHSY and CDR2 as SAAADI. The CDR3 length is 16 residues. The CDR3 sequence is CASSESSGGDDSPLHF. The CDR3 DNA sequence: TGCGCCAGCAGTGAGTCGAGCGGGGGCGACGATTCACCCCTCCACTTT.

The J gene is TRBJ2-1, the V gene TRBV24-1; 11 nucleotides agree with TRBD1. Germline assignment: CDR1 KGHDR and CDR2 SFDVKD. The CDR3 is 19 amino acids. The V and J ends lost 3 bases and 0 bases, in that order; junction bases with no gene match: 9. This CDR3 reads CATSDPGQGDFGSYNEQFF. CDR3 nucleotide sequence: TGTGCCACCAGTGATCCGGGACAGGGGGATTTCGGCTCCTACAATGAGCAGTTCTTC.

The chain couples TRBV7-6 to TRBJ1-1; 9 positions agree with TRBD1. There are 13 residues in the CDR3. V shed 6 bases, J shed 11 bases, and the junction held 10 bases outside the gene matches. Germline V gene data show CDR1 as SGHVS and CDR2 as FNYEAQ. CDR3 residues: CASRPWTGVGAFF. Here the CDR3 DNA reads TGTGCCAGCAGACCTTGGACAGGGGTAGGCGCTTTCTTT.

V gene TRBV6-5 combines with J gene TRBJ2-1; TRBD2 matches 8 bases. The germline gives CDR1 MNHEY, CDR2 SVGAGI. V lost 11 bases and J lost 8; bases outside the gene matches: 14. The CDR3 length is 14 residues. Here the CDR3 DNA reads TGTGCCGCATCCCCCTATACTAGCGGATATGAGCAGTTCTTC. This gives the protein CAASPYTSGYEQFF.

Concerning this clone itself: Within the sample, other DNA sequences also encode this same CDR3. The chain recombines TRBV27 with TRBJ2-7; D remains unclear. With 3 bases removed from V and 1 base from J, the gap between germline ends came to 7 bases. The CDR3 sequence is 13 residues long. Germline CDR1 reads MNHEY; CDR2 reads SMNVEV (reference sequence). CDR3 bases: TGTGCCAGCAGTTTCGGAGTGTCCTACGAGCAGTACTTC. Its protein is CASSFGVSYEQYF.

The V call is TRBV3-1 (or the pseudogene TRBV3-2), the J call TRBJ2-1, with D maybe TRBD1 (6 bases). The germline V gene encodes CDR1 LGHDT and CDR2 YNNKEL (reference sequence). The CDR3 has 16 residues. Between the trimmed V and J ends, which lost 4 bases and 6 bases, there was a span of 19 bases. The CDR3 coding sequence is TGTGCCAGCAGCCGCTCGGACAGTTTGTTTGCCAATGAGCAGTTCTTC. This translates into CASSRSDSLFANEQFF.